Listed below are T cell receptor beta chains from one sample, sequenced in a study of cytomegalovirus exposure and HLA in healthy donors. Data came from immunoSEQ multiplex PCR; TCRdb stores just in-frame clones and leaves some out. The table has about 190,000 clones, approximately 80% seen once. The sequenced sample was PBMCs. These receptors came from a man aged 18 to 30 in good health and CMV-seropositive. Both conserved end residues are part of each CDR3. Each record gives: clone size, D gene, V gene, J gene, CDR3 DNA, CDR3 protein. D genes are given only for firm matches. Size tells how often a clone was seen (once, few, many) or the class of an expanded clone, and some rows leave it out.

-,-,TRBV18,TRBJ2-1,TGTGCCAGCTCACCGACCGGGGGCTCCTACAATGAGCAGTTCTTC,CASSPTGGSYNEQFF
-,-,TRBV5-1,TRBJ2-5,TGCGCCAGCAGCTTGGCCCCCGGGAGTGGGGAGACCCAGTACTTC,CASSLAPGSGETQYF
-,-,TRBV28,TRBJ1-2,TGTGCCAGCACGCGGCAGGGAAATTATGGCTACACCTTC,CASTRQGNYGYTF
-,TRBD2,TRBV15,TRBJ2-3,TGTGCCACCAGCAGAGCGCGGGAGGGGACAGATACGCAGTATTTT,CATSRAREGTDTQYF
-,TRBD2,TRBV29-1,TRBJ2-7,TGCAGCGTAACTAGCGGGAGTGGGTACGAGCAGTACTTC,CSVTSGSGYEQYF
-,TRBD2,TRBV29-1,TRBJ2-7,TGCAGCGTTGTGCGACTAGCGGGAGGTTACGAGCAGTACTTC,CSVVRLAGGYEQYF
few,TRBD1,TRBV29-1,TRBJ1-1,TGCAGCGTTGTTACAGGGGTGGCTGAAGCTTTCTTT,CSVVTGVAEAFF
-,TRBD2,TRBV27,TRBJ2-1,TGTGCCAGCAGTTTAAGCGGGAGGTGGTCCTACAATGAGCAGTTCTTC,CASSLSGRWSYNEQFF
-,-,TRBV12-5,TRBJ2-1,TGTGCTAGTGGTTTTAACCAGATTTCCTACAATGAGCAGTTCTTC,CASGFNQISYNEQFF
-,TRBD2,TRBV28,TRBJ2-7,TGTGCCAGCAGAGAATTAGCGGGAGTCCCGGACGAGCAGTACTTC,CASRELAGVPDEQYF
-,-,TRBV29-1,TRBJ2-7,TGCAGCGTTGATGGTGGCAGGGGCTCCTACGAGCAGTACTTC,CSVDGGRGSYEQYF
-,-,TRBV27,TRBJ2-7,TGTGCCAGCAGTTTATCCCTCAGTATATCCTCCTACGAGCAGTACTTC,CASSLSLSISSYEQYF
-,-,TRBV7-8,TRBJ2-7,TGTGCCAGCAGCTTAATACTAGAATCCGAGCAGTACTTC,CASSLILESEQYF
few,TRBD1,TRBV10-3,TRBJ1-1,TGTGCCATCAGTGCGGGACAGGGAAGCACTGAAGCTTTCTTT,CAISAGQGSTEAFF
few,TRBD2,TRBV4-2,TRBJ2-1,TGTGCCAGCAGCCAAGATGTCCTAGCGGGAACGGGGTACAATGAGCAGTTCTTC,CASSQDVLAGTGYNEQFF
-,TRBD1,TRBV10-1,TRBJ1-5,TGCGCCAGCAGTGAGTCACAGGGGGCCGGGAGCAATCAGCCCCAGCATTTT,CASSESQGAGSNQPQHF
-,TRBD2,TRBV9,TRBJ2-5,TGTGCCAGCAGCGTAGAGGGGGGACTAGCCGAAGAGACCCAGTACTTC,CASSVEGGLAEETQYF
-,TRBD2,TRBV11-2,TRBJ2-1,TGTGCCAGCAGCCCTTCACCCGGGACTAGCGGGATAGAGCAGTTCTTC,CASSPSPGTSGIEQFF
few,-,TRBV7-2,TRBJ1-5,TGTGCCAGCAGCTTAGCCACAAATCAGCCCCAGCATTTT,CASSLATNQPQHF
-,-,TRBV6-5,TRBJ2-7,TGTGCCAGCAGCGTCAGGGGTAATACCTACGAGCAGTACTTC,CASSVRGNTYEQYF
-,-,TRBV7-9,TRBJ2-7,TGTGCCAGCAGCTTAGGGGAGGTCTCCTACGAGCAGTACTTC,CASSLGEVSYEQYF
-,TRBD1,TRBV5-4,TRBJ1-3,TGTGCCAGCAGCACAGACAGGGGAGCGTTTCGGGGAAACACCATATATTTT,CASSTDRGAFRGNTIYF
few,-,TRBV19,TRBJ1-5,TGTGCCAGCGGCGGCAAATCCCATCAGCCCCAGCATTTT,CASGGKSHQPQHF
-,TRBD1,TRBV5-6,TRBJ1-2,TGTGCCAGCAGCTTGGTGGCAGGGGGAAATTGGGGCTATGGCTACACCTTC,CASSLVAGGNWGYGYTF
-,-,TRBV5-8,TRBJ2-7,TGTGCCAGCAGCGCGAGGCGGAGGGTCCACGAGCAGTACTTC,CASSARRRVHEQYF
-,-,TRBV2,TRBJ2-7,TGTGCCAGCAGTCGTTCCGGGGGTTCCTACGAGCAGTACTTC,CASSRSGGSYEQYF
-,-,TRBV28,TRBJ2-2,TGTGCCAGCTTCAGTGGCAGTTATTCCGGGGAGCTGTTTTTT,CASFSGSYSGELFF
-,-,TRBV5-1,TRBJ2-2,TGCGCCAGCAGCTTGGTCGTTCAGAATACCGGGGAGCTGTTTTTT,CASSLVVQNTGELFF
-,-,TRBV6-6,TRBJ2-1,TGTGCCAGCAGCAGACTAGGAAGGGGCAATGAGCAGTTCTTC,CASSRLGRGNEQFF
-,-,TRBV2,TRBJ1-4,TGTGCCAGCAGGCGGGACCGGGGAGAAAAACTGTTTTTT,CASRRDRGEKLFF
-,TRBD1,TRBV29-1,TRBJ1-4,TGCAGCGTGAAGACGACAGGGGCTAATGAAAAACTGTTTTTT,CSVKTTGANEKLFF
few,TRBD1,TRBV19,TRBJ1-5,TGTGCCAGTAGACTGGGACAGTTAAACAATCAGCCCCAGCATTTT,CASRLGQLNNQPQHF
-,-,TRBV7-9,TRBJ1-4,TGTGCCAGCAGCTTAGGAAACAGGGAGGAAAAACTGTTTTTT,CASSLGNREEKLFF
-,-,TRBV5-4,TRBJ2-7,TGTGCCAGCAGCTGGGGGCAGGGGTATATCTCCTACGAGCAGTACTTC,CASSWGQGYISYEQYF
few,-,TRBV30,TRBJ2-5,TGTGCCTGGAGTGCCCGAGCGGTAAAGACCCAGTACTTC,CAWSARAVKTQYF
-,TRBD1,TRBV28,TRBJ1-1,TGTGCCAGCCAGGACAGGACCACCGTGCCTGAAGCTTTCTTT,CASQDRTTVPEAFF
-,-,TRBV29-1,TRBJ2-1,TGCAGCTGTACAGCCGCTCGCTACAATGAGCAGTTCTTC,CSCTAARYNEQFF
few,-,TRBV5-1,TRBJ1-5,TGCGCCAGCAGCTTCAGAAAATATGATAGCAATCAGCCCCAGCATTTT,CASSFRKYDSNQPQHF
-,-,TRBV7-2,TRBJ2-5,TGTGCCAGCAGCCTCGGGGGGCGGACGGGGACCCAGTACTTC,CASSLGGRTGTQYF
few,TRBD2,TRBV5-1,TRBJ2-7,TGCGCCAGCAGCATCGGGACTAGTTACGAGCAGTACTTC,CASSIGTSYEQYF
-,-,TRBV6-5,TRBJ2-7,TGTGCCAGCAGACCTCCGGGACACCTATCCTACGAGCAGTACTTC,CASRPPGHLSYEQYF
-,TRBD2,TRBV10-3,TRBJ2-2,TGTGCCATCAGCGCCGTAGCGGGAAGGAACACCGGGGAGCTGTTTTTT,CAISAVAGRNTGELFF
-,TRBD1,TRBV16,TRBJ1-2,TGTGCCAGCACCGATCCGGGACAGGCGAACGGTGGCTACACCTTC,CASTDPGQANGGYTF
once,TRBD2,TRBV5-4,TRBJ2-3,TGTGCCAGCAGCTTGGCCGGACTAGCTGATACGCAGTATTTT,CASSLAGLADTQYF
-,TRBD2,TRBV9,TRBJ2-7,TGTGCCAGCAGCTTTTGGGGGACTAGCGGGAGAAGGCGTTACGAGCAGTACTTC,CASSFWGTSGRRRYEQYF
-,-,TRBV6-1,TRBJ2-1,TGTGCCAGCAGTGAAAATGGGGCCCACAATGAGCAGTTCTTC,CASSENGAHNEQFF
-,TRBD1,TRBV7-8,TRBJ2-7,TGTGCCAGCAGCATCCGACAGGGGGTCCCCAAAGGGCAGTACTTC,CASSIRQGVPKGQYF
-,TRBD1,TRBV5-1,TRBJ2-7,TGCGCCAGCAGCCCGAGGACAGGGGCCCTCGAGCAGTACTTC,CASSPRTGALEQYF
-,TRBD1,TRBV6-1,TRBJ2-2,TGTGCCAGCGGTCGACAGGGGCACACCGGGGAGCTGTTTTTT,CASGRQGHTGELFF
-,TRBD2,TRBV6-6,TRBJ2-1,TGTGCCAGCAGAACCGGACTAGCGGGATGGGATGAGCAGTTCTTC,CASRTGLAGWDEQFF
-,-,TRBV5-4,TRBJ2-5,TGTGCCAGCAGCTTGTTCGTCGGGGAGACCCAGTACTTC,CASSLFVGETQYF
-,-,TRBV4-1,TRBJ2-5,TGCGCCAGCAGCCAGGACGCGGGATCGGGGACCCAGTACTTC,CASSQDAGSGTQYF